Below, 12 T cell receptor beta chains from the same sample are listed, as sequenced in a study of siplizumab effects on memory and regulatory T cells. This table comes from immunoSEQ multiplex PCR, and its TCRdb copy is limited to in-frame clones, with some not included. The sample contains 100,000 or so clones, about 93% of which appear only once. The sample was CD4+ T cells sorted from blood. Receptors originate from a human donor in good health.

V and J are TRBV29-1 and TRBJ2-1, with D perhaps matching TRBD2 (6 bases). The germline V and J ends were trimmed by 7 bases and 3 bases, with 19 bases remaining between them. Per the germline V gene, CDR1 is SQVTM and CDR2 is ANQGSEA. The CDR3 runs to 15 residues. CDR3 nucleotides: TGCAGCGGGCAGGGAACCAAGGAGGGCTACAATGAGCAGTTCTTC. Residues: CSGQGTKEGYNEQFF.

V is TRBV28 and J is TRBJ2-7; D is undetermined. The CDR3 spans 11 residues. The germline CDR1 and CDR2 sequences are MDHEN and SYDVKM. V was shortened by 2 bases and J by 4 bases, with 3 bases between the two germline ends. Here the CDR3 reads CASSLRYEQYF. The DNA for the CDR3 is TGTGCCAGCAGTTTACGGTACGAGCAGTACTTC.

In nucleotides, the CDR3 is TGTGCCAGCAGCTTAGGAGTGACAGGGGCGGCGGAGACCCAGTACTTC. Translated: CASSLGVTGAAETQYF. The chain carries TRBV7-7 and TRBJ2-5, with 8 nucleotides matching TRBD1. From germline, CDR1 is SSHAT and CDR2 FNYEAQ (reference sequence). The CDR3 runs to 16 residues. The V and J ends lost 1 base and 5 bases, in that order; junction bases with no gene match: 9.

The chain joins TRBV19 to TRBJ1-2; D remains ambiguous. V was shortened by 3 bases and J by 4 bases, with 15 bases between the two germline ends. The germline CDR1 and CDR2 sequences are LNHDA and SQIVND (reference sequence). The CDR3 extends over 15 amino acids. As DNA, the CDR3 is TGTGCCAGTAGTATCAAACGGGGAAAGACCTATGGCTACACCTTC. Its translation is CASSIKRGKTYGYTF. Based on the CDR3 plus reference TRBV19 and TRBJ1-2, the full variable domain is DGGITQSPKYLFRKEGQNVTLSCEQNLNHDAMYWYRQDPGQGLRLIYYSQIVNDFQKGDIAEGYSVSREKKESFPLTVTSAQKNPTAFYLCASSIKRGKTYGYTFGSGTRLTVV.

This clone occurred once. The V gene is TRBV5-4, the J gene TRBJ1-1; the D gene is possibly TRBD1 (6 bases). CDR3 size: 15 residues. Trimming cost V 2 bases and J 4 bases, with 15 bases left between them. CDR1 is SGHNT, CDR2 YYREEE, per germline (reference sequence). In DNA, the CDR3 is TGTGCCAGCAGCTTCCAACCTCAGGGGAGCACTGAAGCTTTCTTT. Translation gives CASSFQPQGSTEAFF.

The J gene is TRBJ1-4, the V gene TRBV2; unclear D gene. The germline CDR1 and CDR2 sequences are SNHLY and FYNNEI. The CDR3 loop spans 14 amino acids. V was pared by 5 bases and J by 5 bases, with 12 bases between. The CDR3 loop is CASSSKYPNEKLFF. DNA of the CDR3: TGTGCCAGCAGTTCTAAGTATCCAAATGAAAAACTGTTTTTT.

The rearrangement joins TRBV6-5 to TRBJ1-2, with unresolved D. Germline-derived CDR1 and CDR2 are MNHEY and SVGAGI. Trimming removed 0 bases at V and 5 bases at J, with 13 bases between. This CDR3 region has 15 residues. The CDR3 region is CASSYSSGGGYGYTF. In DNA, the CDR3 is TGTGCCAGCAGTTACTCGAGCGGTGGCGGGTATGGCTACACCTTC.

CDR3 region: CASSAGPGDTQYF. Here the CDR3 DNA reads TGCGCCAGCAGCGCTGGACCTGGGGATACGCAGTATTTT. This chain joins TRBV5-1 and TRBJ2-3; D is ambiguous. Trimming cost V 4 bases and J 6 bases, with 12 bases left between them. Per the germline V gene, CDR1 is SGHRS and CDR2 is YFSETQ. This CDR3 contains 13 residues.

The chain uses TRBV21-1 and TRBJ1-5; the table gives TRBD1 as D, unverified against the DNA. TRBV21-1 is noted as a pseudogene. This CDR3 has 16 amino acids. CDR3 in amino acids: CASSSPSHRAGKPQHF. DNA of the CDR3: TGTGCCAGCAGCTCACCCAGTCACAGGGCGGGTAAGCCCCAGCATTTT.

V and J are TRBV11-3 and TRBJ2-1, with 14 bases lining up with TRBD2. The CDR3 runs to 17 residues. CDR1 is SGHNT, CDR2 YENEEA, per germline. J gave up 8 bases and V 5 bases, and 11 bases lay outside the gene matches. This CDR3 reads CASSPGLAGALRDEQFF. CDR3 bases: TGTGCCAGCAGCCCGGGACTAGCGGGAGCCCTTAGGGATGAGCAGTTCTTC.

The chain joins TRBV6-5 to TRBJ2-5, with TRBD1 matching over 7 bases. V lost 6 bases and J lost 3; bases outside the gene matches: 7. From germline, CDR1 is MNHEY and CDR2 SVGAGI. CDR3 length equals 14 residues. The CDR3: CASRLSGGEETQYF. The CDR3 nucleotides are TGTGCCAGCAGGTTATCAGGGGGAGAAGAGACCCAGTACTTC.

The chain recombines TRBV5-1 with TRBJ2-1; TRBD1 agrees at 7 bases. From germline, CDR1 is SGHRS and CDR2 YFSETQ. The CDR3 covers 15 residues. The J segment lost 3 bases and the V segment lost 5 bases, leaving 8 bases of the junction unmatched. CDR3 region: CASSETGTDYNEQFF. The CDR3 nucleotides are TGCGCCAGCAGTGAAACCGGGACAGACTACAATGAGCAGTTCTTC.